One and the same sample provided the 28 T cell receptor beta chains below, sequenced in a study of OX40 agonist ivuxolimab in advanced cancers. Libraries were prepared by immunoSEQ multiplex PCR; TCRdb keeps only in-frame clonotypes and omits some of them. This table holds 70,000 or so clones, roughly nine tenths found once. Sequencing was performed on CD4+ or CD8+ T cells sorted from blood, taken in a trial of the OX40 agonist ivuxolimab. These TCRs come from an adult with an advanced solid tumor such as melanoma, head and neck, liver or kidney cancer.

The rearrangement joins TRBV27 to TRBJ1-1, with D possibly TRBD1 on 6 matching bases. The germline V gene encodes CDR1 MNHEY and CDR2 SMNVEV (reference sequence). The CDR3 sequence is 14 residues long. Trimming left V 3 bases short and J 0 bases short, with 8 bases between. The CDR3 protein is CASSLGGLNTEAFF. The DNA of the CDR3 is TGTGCCAGCAGTTTGGGGGGCCTGAACACTGAAGCTTTCTTT.

The chain carries TRBV4-3 and TRBJ1-4, with D unresolved. The CDR3 consists of 14 residues. Trimming took off 1 base at V and 4 bases at J, with 7 bases between the two ends. Germline V CDR1 and CDR2: LGHNA, YSLEER. CDR3 sequence: CASSQVLHNEKLFF. CDR3 coding DNA: TGCGCCAGCAGCCAAGTTTTACATAATGAAAAACTGTTTTTT.

This chain uses TRBV7-9 with TRBJ2-1, with D unclear. The germline V gene encodes CDR1 SEHNR and CDR2 FQNEAQ (reference sequence). CDR3 length: 13 residues. V lost 0 bases and J lost 9, with 9 bases in between. The CDR3 is CASSLAQDAEQFF. The CDR3, as DNA: TGTGCCAGCAGCTTAGCGCAGGATGCTGAGCAGTTCTTC.

This chain uses TRBV5-6 with TRBJ1-5; no definite D call. The CDR3 length is 16 residues. In germline, CDR1 is SGHDT, CDR2 YYEEEE. Trimming shortened V by 2 bases and J by 0 bases, and 12 bases separated the two germline ends. This chain's CDR3 is CASSFAGLNSNQPQHF. The CDR3 coding sequence is TGTGCCAGCAGCTTTGCGGGGTTAAATAGCAATCAGCCCCAGCATTTT.

The V and J genes are TRBV13 and TRBJ2-7; possibly TRBD2 for D (6 bases). Deletions cut 2 bases from V and 3 bases from J, with 11 bases between. CDR1 is PRHDT and CDR2 is FYEKMQ in the germline V gene (reference sequence). CDR3 length: 14 residues. This CDR3 is CASSLRLAIYEQYF. CDR3 DNA sequence: TGTGCCAGCAGCTTAAGGCTAGCGATCTACGAGCAGTACTTC.

J is TRBJ1-1 and V is TRBV28; D gene ambiguous. From germline, CDR1 is MDHEN and CDR2 SYDVKM. With 0 bases removed from V and 4 bases from J, the gap between germline ends came to 6 bases. The CDR3 extends over 13 amino acids. The CDR3 loop is CASSLWGSTEAFF. The CDR3 DNA reads as TGTGCCAGCAGTTTATGGGGGAGCACTGAAGCTTTCTTT.

The V call is TRBV7-6, the J call TRBJ1-1; D is unresolved. V lost 1 base and J lost 0, with 6 bases in between. Germline V gene sequence: CDR1 SGHVS, CDR2 FNYEAQ. The CDR3 covers 14 residues. This CDR3 reads CASSLGSLNTEAFF. In DNA form, the CDR3 reads TGTGCCAGCAGCTTAGGCAGTTTGAACACTGAAGCTTTCTTT. The full variable domain, in which reference TRBV7-6 and TRBJ1-1 provide the parts outside the CDR3, is GAGVSQSPRYKVTKRGQDVALRCDPISGHVSLYWYRQALGQGPEFLTYFNYEAQQDKSGLPNDRFSAERPEGSISTLTIQRTEQRDSAMYRCASSLGSLNTEAFFGQGTRLTVV.

The chain carries TRBV6-6 and TRBJ1-5, with unresolved D. The CDR3 is 13 residues long. V was shortened by 0 bases and J by 5 bases, with 5 bases between the two germline ends. CDR1 and CDR2 from the germline V gene are MNHNY and SVGAGI (reference sequence). CDR3 coding DNA: TGTGCCAGCAGTTACTCGCGAGATCAGCCCCAGCATTTT. Protein sequence: CASSYSRDQPQHF.

This clone occurred once. The chain has TRBV6-6 and TRBJ2-7, with a possible D match to TRBD1 (6 bases). Germline loops: CDR1 MNHNY, CDR2 SVGAGI (reference sequence). V was cut by 6 bases and J by 5 bases, with 17 bases left in between. The CDR3 runs to 14 residues. This chain's CDR3 is CASSGSVEGDEQYF. DNA for the CDR3: TGTGCCAGCAGCGGTTCGGTTGAGGGGGACGAGCAGTACTTC.

This chain connects TRBV7-9 to TRBJ2-7; tentatively, D is TRBD2 (5 bases). V was cut by 1 base and J by 4 bases, with 8 bases left in between. CDR1 and CDR2 from the germline V gene are SEHNR and FQNEAQ (reference sequence). CDR3 length: 13 residues. The CDR3 DNA sequence: TGTGCCAGCAGCTTAGGGGTAGCGTACGAGCAGTACTTC. Its protein product is CASSLGVAYEQYF.

This clone was recorded once. The chain employs TRBV27 and TRBJ2-3; possibly TRBD2 for D (5 bases). Germline V gene lookup returns CDR1 MNHEY and CDR2 SMNVEV (reference sequence). The CDR3 sequence is 14 residues long. With 4 bases removed from V and 5 bases from J, the gap between germline ends came to 13 bases. The CDR3 reads CASSWVGALDTQYF. CDR3 in DNA: TGTGCCAGCAGTTGGGTGGGAGCCCTAGATACGCAGTATTTT.

This rearrangement joins TRBV19 to TRBJ1-5; TRBD1 matches 7 bases. This CDR3 spans 15 amino acids. V shed 5 bases, J shed 5 bases, and the junction held 9 bases outside the gene matches. Germline values: CDR1 LNHDA, CDR2 SQIVND (reference sequence). CDR3 amino acids: CASSGGWDSYQPQHF. CDR3 in DNA: TGTGCCAGTAGTGGGGGATGGGACAGCTATCAGCCCCAGCATTTT.

This chain connects TRBV27 to TRBJ2-1, with TRBD1 identical over 8 bases. Germline V CDR1 and CDR2: MNHEY, SMNVEV (reference sequence). The CDR3 sequence is 17 residues long. V was pared by 5 bases and J by 9 bases, with 18 bases of the junction left unmatched. The CDR3 sequence: CASSASRGHSGLREQFF. In DNA form, the CDR3 reads TGTGCCAGCAGTGCTTCCAGGGGGCACAGCGGATTGCGTGAGCAGTTCTTC.

V gene TRBV27 combines with J gene TRBJ2-2; a possible D gene is TRBD1 (6 bases). Per the germline V gene, CDR1 is MNHEY and CDR2 is SMNVEV (reference sequence). V gave up 3 bases and J gave up 7 bases, with 12 bases separating them. The CDR3 is made up of 14 amino acids. CDR3 in DNA: TGTGCCAGCAGTTTCGAAGGGGGTGTCGGGGAGCTGTTTTTT. Residues: CASSFEGGVGELFF.

The V call is TRBV6-5, the J call TRBJ1-2; no reliable D call. The CDR3 spans 13 residues. Germline assignment: CDR1 MNHEY and CDR2 SVGAGI. Trimming shortened V by 0 bases and J by 6 bases, and 8 bases separated the two germline ends. The CDR3 DNA sequence: TGTGCCAGCAGTTACTCGGGCCAGGATGGCTACACCTTC. Translation: CASSYSGQDGYTF.

The chain uses TRBV9 and TRBJ2-7; TRBD2 matches 11 bases. The CDR3 is 14 amino acids. Germline V gives CDR1 SGDLS, CDR2 YYNGEE. The V gene end was trimmed by 0 bases and the J gene end by 4 bases; junction bases not matched to a gene: 0. The CDR3 sequence is CASSVASGRYEQYF. The CDR3 nucleotides read TGTGCCAGCAGCGTAGCTAGCGGGAGGTACGAGCAGTACTTC.

This clone was observed a few times. V is TRBV4-3 and J is TRBJ1-1; 7 bases are shared with TRBD1. This CDR3 region has 13 residues. J lost 5 bases, V lost 3 bases, and 3 bases had no gene match. Per germline, CDR1 LGHNA and CDR2 YSLEER. CDR3 protein: CASSQTGRTEAFF. The CDR3, as DNA: TGCGCCAGCAGCCAGACAGGGCGAACTGAAGCTTTCTTT.

This sequence joins TRBV30 and TRBJ2-3, with D unclear. Germline CDR1 GTSNPN, CDR2 SVGIG (reference sequence). Between the trimmed V and J ends, which lost 1 base and 3 bases, there was a span of 8 bases. The CDR3 runs to 13 residues. CDR3 in DNA: TGTGCCTGGAGTGGGTTGGGGACAGATACGCAGTATTTT. Residues: CAWSGLGTDTQYF.

This rearrangement joins TRBV15 to TRBJ2-1; 9 positions agree with TRBD2. Germline V gene sequence: CDR1 LNHNV, CDR2 YYDKDF (reference sequence). The V segment lost 5 bases and the J segment 0 bases; nucleotides outside the gene matches: 8. The CDR3 totals 17 residues. The CDR3 sequence: CATSSNPAGGSYNEQFF. CDR3 DNA: TGTGCCACCAGCTCAAACCCAGCGGGAGGCTCCTACAATGAGCAGTTCTTC.

The rearrangement links TRBV7-2 to TRBJ2-2, with a possible D match to TRBD1 (5 bases). V lost 5 bases and J lost 1, with 14 bases in between. Germline-derived CDR1 and CDR2 are SGHTA and FQGNSA. There are 16 residues in the CDR3. In DNA, the CDR3 is TGTGCCAGCAGCCTGGGCCTTAGGGGGAACACCGGGGAGCTGTTTTTT. It translates to CASSLGLRGNTGELFF. The whole variable domain, filled in from reference TRBV7-2 and TRBJ2-2, reads GAGVSQSPSNKVTEKGKDVELRCDPISGHTALYWYRQSLGQGLEFLIYFQGNSAPDKSGLPSDRFSAERTGGSVSTLTIQRTQQEDSAVYLCASSLGLRGNTGELFFGEGSRLTVL.

The CDR3, as DNA: TGTGCCAGCAGCCAAGAAGAACCCACAGGGCCCTCCTACGAGCAGTACTTC. Its translation: CASSQEEPTGPSYEQYF. V usage is TRBV4-2 and J usage is TRBJ2-7, with D maybe TRBD1 (6 bases). The CDR3 is 17 amino acids. Germline assignment: CDR1 LGHNA and CDR2 YNFKEQ. The ends were cut back, 0 bases at V and 0 bases at J, with 15 bases in the middle.

This rearrangement joins TRBV27 to TRBJ1-2, with 10 bases lining up with TRBD1. The V gene end was trimmed by 6 bases and the J gene end by 6 bases; junction bases not matched to a gene: 7. This CDR3 has 14 residues. Germline CDR1 reads MNHEY; CDR2 reads SMNVEV (reference sequence). The CDR3 spells CASRNGQGGDGYTF. CDR3 nucleotides: TGTGCCAGCAGGAACGGACAGGGGGGGGATGGCTACACCTTC.

This clone showed up just once. The CDR3 DNA follows: TGTGCCAGCAGCCAAGGCCGGGAGGTAGGATACAATGAGCAGTTCTTC. This encodes CASSQGREVGYNEQFF. The chain links TRBV4-2 to TRBJ2-1; 7 bases line up with TRBD2. The CDR3 is made up of 16 amino acids. Germline CDR1 reads LGHNA; CDR2 reads YNFKEQ. The trim removed 1 base at V and 4 bases at J, leaving 7 bases unmatched.

The V gene is TRBV30, the J gene TRBJ2-7, with 9 bases that match TRBD2. CDR1 and CDR2 from the germline V gene are GTSNPN and SVGIG (reference sequence). This CDR3 contains 14 residues. V shed 0 bases and J 7 bases; nucleotides not matched to a gene: 7. The CDR3 bases are TGTGCCTGGAGTGTACGTGCGGGAGGGCGAGAGCAGTACTTC. Protein sequence: CAWSVRAGGREQYF.

The chain uses TRBV13 and TRBJ2-2; 10 bases map to TRBD1. V was pared by 5 bases and J by 8 bases, with 11 bases of the junction left unmatched. From germline, CDR1 is PRHDT and CDR2 FYEKMQ (reference sequence). This CDR3 contains 16 residues. CDR3 sequence: CASSPRDRGLIGELFF. DNA for the CDR3: TGTGCCAGCAGCCCCCGGGACAGGGGTTTAATAGGGGAGCTGTTTTTT.

V gene TRBV6-5 combines with J gene TRBJ2-1; 10 bases map to TRBD2. Germline V gives CDR1 MNHEY, CDR2 SVGAGI. V lost 5 bases and J lost 0; bases outside the gene matches: 1. The CDR3 consists of 15 residues. The CDR3 DNA is TGTGCCAGCAGTCCTAGCGGGAGCTCCTACAATGAGCAGTTCTTC. This sequence encodes CASSPSGSSYNEQFF.

The V call is TRBV15, the J call TRBJ1-5; D unclear. With 1 base removed from V and 8 bases from J, the gap between germline ends came to 9 bases. This CDR3 spans 13 amino acids. Per germline, CDR1 LNHNV and CDR2 YYDKDF (reference sequence). CDR3 in DNA: TGTGCCACCAGCAGAGTCGGTAGCAAGCCCCAGCATTTT. It translates to CATSRVGSKPQHF.

The sample holds one count of this clone. The CDR3 region has the DNA TGTGCCAGCTGGGACTACAACACCGGGGAGCTGTTTTTT. Its translation: CASWDYNTGELFF. The chain carries TRBV2 and TRBJ2-2, with 7 bases matching TRBD2. This CDR3 is built from 13 residues. Germline values: CDR1 SNHLY, CDR2 FYNNEI. V lost 8 bases to trimming and J lost 2 bases; unmatched junction nucleotides: 2.